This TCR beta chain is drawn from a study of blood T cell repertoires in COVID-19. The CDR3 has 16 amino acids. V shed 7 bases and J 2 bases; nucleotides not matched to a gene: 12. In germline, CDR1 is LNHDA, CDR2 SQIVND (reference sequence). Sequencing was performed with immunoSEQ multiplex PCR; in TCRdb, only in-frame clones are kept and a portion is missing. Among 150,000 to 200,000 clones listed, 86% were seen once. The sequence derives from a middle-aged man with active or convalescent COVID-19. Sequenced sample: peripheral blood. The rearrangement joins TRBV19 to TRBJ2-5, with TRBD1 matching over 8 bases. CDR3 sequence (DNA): TGTGCCAGTAATACCCCCGGGGACAGGAGTCAAGAGACCCAGTACTTC. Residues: CASNTPGDRSQETQYF.